Sequencing of this TCR beta chain was carried out in a study of shared clonotypes between healthy human individuals. The CDR3 covers 15 residues. The ends were cut back, 4 bases at V and 0 bases at J, with 9 bases in the middle. CDR1 is MGHDK, CDR2 SYGVNS, per germline. The assay was immunoSEQ multiplex PCR, and TCRdb's table has in-frame clones only and misses some. The sample contains over a million clones, 96% of which appear only once. The chain combines TRBV25-1 with TRBJ2-2; D is unclear. The specimen was naive CD4+ T cells sorted from blood. Noted subset: CD45RA+ positively selected. The receptor's source is a young man in good health. The CDR3 here is CASSALAANTGELFF. The CDR3 nucleotides are TGTGCCAGCAGTGCGCTCGCCGCGAACACCGGGGAGCTGTTTTTT.